This T cell receptor (beta chain) was captured in a study of blood T cell repertoires in COVID-19. This clone was detected only a few times. Generated by immunoSEQ multiplex PCR, the TCRdb table keeps only in-frame clones and is missing some. The data hold about 180,000 clones, with about nine tenths observed a single time. CDR1 is MNHEY, CDR2 SMNVEV, per germline (reference sequence). Trimming cost V 7 bases and J 0 bases; bases outside gene matches: 8. This CDR3 region has 15 residues. The rearrangement joins TRBV27 to TRBJ1-2, with 7 bases aligning to TRBD1. Sample: peripheral blood. The TCR sequence derives from a man aged 65-85 years with active or convalescent COVID-19. CDR3 region: CASKPDRVANYGYTF. CDR3 bases: TGTGCCAGCAAACCCGACAGGGTTGCTAACTATGGCTACACCTTC.